This T cell receptor (beta chain) was captured in a study of blood T cell repertoires in COVID-19. The study recruited exposed participants who had met a COVID-19 case within 2 weeks before entry. Trimming pared 2 bases from V and 4 bases from J, leaving 11 bases between. The CDR3 sequence is 15 residues long. From germline, CDR1 is KGHSH and CDR2 LQKENI. In the source study's methods: Estimates of nucleated cell counts were drawn from the amplification of reference gene primers. Libraries were prepared by immunoSEQ multiplex PCR; TCRdb keeps only in-frame clonotypes and omits some of them. That table supplies the V and J calls and clone size; D and trimming were determined from the DNA. The data hold about 350,000 clones, with 88% observed a single time.

The sequenced sample consisted of PBMCs or T cells enriched from blood (not recorded which). This receptor was taken from a woman aged 25 to 39 who had been exposed to COVID-19. The V gene is TRBV18, the J gene TRBJ2-2; TRBD2 is a possible D gene (6 bases). The chain's CDR3 is CASSPWQGGTGELFF. Written as DNA, the CDR3 is TGTGCCAGCTCACCATGGCAGGGAGGCACCGGGGAGCTGTTTTTT.